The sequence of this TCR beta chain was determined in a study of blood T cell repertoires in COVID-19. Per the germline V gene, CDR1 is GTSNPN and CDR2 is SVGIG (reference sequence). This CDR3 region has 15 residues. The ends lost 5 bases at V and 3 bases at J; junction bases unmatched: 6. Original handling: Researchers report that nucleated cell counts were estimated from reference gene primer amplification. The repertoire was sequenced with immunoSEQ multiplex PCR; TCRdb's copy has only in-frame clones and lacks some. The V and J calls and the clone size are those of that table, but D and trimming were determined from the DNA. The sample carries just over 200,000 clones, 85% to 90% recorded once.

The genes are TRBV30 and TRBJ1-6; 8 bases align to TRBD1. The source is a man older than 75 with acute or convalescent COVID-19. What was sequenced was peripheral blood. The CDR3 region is CAWRTGPNYNSPLHF. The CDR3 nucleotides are TGTGCCTGGCGGACAGGGCCGAACTATAATTCACCCCTCCACTTT. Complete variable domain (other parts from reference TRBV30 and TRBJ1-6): SQTIHQWPATLVQPVGSPLSLECTVEGTSNPNLYWYRQAAGRGLQLLFYSVGIGQISSEVPQNLSASRPQDRQFILSSKKLLLSDSGFYLCAWRTGPNYNSPLHFGNGTRLTVT.